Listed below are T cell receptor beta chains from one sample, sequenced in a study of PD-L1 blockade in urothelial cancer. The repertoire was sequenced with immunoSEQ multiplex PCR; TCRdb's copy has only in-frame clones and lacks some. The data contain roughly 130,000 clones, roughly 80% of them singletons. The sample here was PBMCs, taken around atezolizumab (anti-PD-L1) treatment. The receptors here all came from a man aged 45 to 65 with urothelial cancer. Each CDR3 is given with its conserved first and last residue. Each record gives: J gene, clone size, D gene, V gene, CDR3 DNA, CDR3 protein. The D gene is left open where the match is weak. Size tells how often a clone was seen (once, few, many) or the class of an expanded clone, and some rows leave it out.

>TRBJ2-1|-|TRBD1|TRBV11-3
TGTGCCAGCAGCTTGGGACAGGGGTACAATGAGCAGTTCTTC
CASSLGQGYNEQFF
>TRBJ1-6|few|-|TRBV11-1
TGTGCCAGCAGCTACAGCACAAAAAATTCACCCCTCCACTTT
CASSYSTKNSPLHF
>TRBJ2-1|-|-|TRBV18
TGTGCCAGCTCACCAATGGAGGGGTTGAATGAGCAGTTCTTC
CASSPMEGLNEQFF
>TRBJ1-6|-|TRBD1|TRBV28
TGTGCCAGCAGTTTGGGGACAGGGTCGGCGAGTTCACCCCTCCACTTT
CASSLGTGSASSPLHF
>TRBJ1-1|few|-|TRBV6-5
TGTGCCAGCAGCCAAGCGGGGTACCCCACTGAAGCTTTCTTT
CASSQAGYPTEAFF
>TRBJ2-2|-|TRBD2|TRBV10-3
TGTGCCATCAGCCCTAGCGGGTCCGGGAACACCGGGGAGCTGTTTTTT
CAISPSGSGNTGELFF
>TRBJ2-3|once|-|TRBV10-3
TGTGCCATCAGGGCGGGCCCTAGCACAGATACGCAGTATTTT
CAIRAGPSTDTQYF
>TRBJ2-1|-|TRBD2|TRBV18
TGTGCCAGCTCACCGAGAAGCGGGAGGGTATACAATGAGCAGTTCTTC
CASSPRSGRVYNEQFF
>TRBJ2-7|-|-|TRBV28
TGTGCCACCCTCCCGAGAGACTACCCCTACGAGCAGTACTTC
CATLPRDYPYEQYF
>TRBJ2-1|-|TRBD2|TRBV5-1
TGCGCCAGCAGCTTGGATCAGGGAGGGTATTACAATGAGCAGTTCTTC
CASSLDQGGYYNEQFF
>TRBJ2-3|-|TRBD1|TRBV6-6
TGTGCCAGCAGTTACCGGGACAGGGGGGATACGCAGTATTTT
CASSYRDRGDTQYF
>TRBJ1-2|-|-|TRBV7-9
TGTGCCAGCAGCTTGGACAGCTATGGCTACACCTTC
CASSLDSYGYTF
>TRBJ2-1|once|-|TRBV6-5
TGTGCCAGCAGAAACCGGGACACCTACAATGAGCAGTTCTTC
CASRNRDTYNEQFF
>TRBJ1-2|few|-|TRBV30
TGTGCCTGGAGGACTTATATAGACCCCCATGGCTACACCTTC
CAWRTYIDPHGYTF
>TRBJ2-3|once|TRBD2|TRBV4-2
TGTGCCAGCAGCCAAGACGGGTTTAGCGGGAGTGCGGATACGCAGTATTTT
CASSQDGFSGSADTQYF
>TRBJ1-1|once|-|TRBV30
TGTGCCTGGAGTGTATCCGGGGGTCAGCTAGGAGCTTTCTTT
CAWSVSGGQLGAFF
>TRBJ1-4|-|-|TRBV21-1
TGTGCCAGCCCCCCTTTGGCAGGGCTTCATGAAAAACTGTTTTTT
CASPPLAGLHEKLFF
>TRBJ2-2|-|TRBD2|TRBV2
TGTGCCAGCAGTGAACCTAGCGGGAGTAGGGGCACCGGGGAGCTGTTTTTT
CASSEPSGSRGTGELFF
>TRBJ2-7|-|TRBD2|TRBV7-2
TGTGCCAGCAGCGGGCGCGGACTAGCGGACTACGAGCAGTACTTC
CASSGRGLADYEQYF
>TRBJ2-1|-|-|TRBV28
TGTGCCAGCAGCCGGGGGGCGCGTAATGAGCAGTTCTTC
CASSRGARNEQFF
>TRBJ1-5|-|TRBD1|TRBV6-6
TGTGCCAGCAGTTACGCGGGACAGGGTCAGCCCCAGCATTTT
CASSYAGQGQPQHF
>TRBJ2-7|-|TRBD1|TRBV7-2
TGTGCCAGCAGCTCACGAACAGGGGTGGACGAGCAGTACTTC
CASSSRTGVDEQYF
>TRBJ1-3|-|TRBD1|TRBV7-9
TGTGCCAGCAGCTTACTAAGGGGACAGGGGACCCTTTCTGGAAACACCATATATTTT
CASSLLRGQGTLSGNTIYF
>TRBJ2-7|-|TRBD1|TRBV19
TGTGCCAGAGTTGTGACAGGGAGTTACTTC
CARVVTGSYF
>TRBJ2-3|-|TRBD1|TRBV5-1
TGCGCCAGTATAAACCGGGACAGACTCACAGATACGCAGTATTTT
CASINRDRLTDTQYF
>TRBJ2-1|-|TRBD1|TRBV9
TGTGCCAGCAGCGCAACCGGGACAGGGGTGGATGAGCAGTTCTTC
CASSATGTGVDEQFF
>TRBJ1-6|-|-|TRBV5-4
TGTGCCAGCAGCCCCCTAGAGAACGGGGCCCTCCACTTT
CASSPLENGALHF
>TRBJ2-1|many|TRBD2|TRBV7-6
TGTGCCAGCAGCTTAAATTTCGGGGCGGGAGGGCAGTCGAATGAGCAGTTCTTC
CASSLNFGAGGQSNEQFF
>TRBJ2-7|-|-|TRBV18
TGTGCCAGCTCCCTCAAATCCGGGGGAATAGAAAACTACGAGCAGTACTTC
CASSLKSGGIENYEQYF
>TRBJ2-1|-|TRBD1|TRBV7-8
TGTGCCAGCAGCCCAGACAGGGTATACAATGAGCAGTTCTTC
CASSPDRVYNEQFF
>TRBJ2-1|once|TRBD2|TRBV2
TGTGCCACTAGCGGGAACAATGAGCAGTTCTTC
CATSGNNEQFF
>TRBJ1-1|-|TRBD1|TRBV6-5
TGTGCCAGCAGTTCTTACCCGGGACAGGGCTATGAAGCTTTCTTT
CASSSYPGQGYEAFF
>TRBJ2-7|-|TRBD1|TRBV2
TGTGCCAGCAATTTTGGGACAGGGGCCGGCGACGAGCAGTACTTC
CASNFGTGAGDEQYF
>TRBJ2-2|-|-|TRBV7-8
TGTGCCAGCAGCTCCCTAGTCGGGGTAAAGGACACCGGGGAGCTGTTTTTT
CASSSLVGVKDTGELFF
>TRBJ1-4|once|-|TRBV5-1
TGCGCCAGCAGCTTAGTGATTGGCGGGGGAGTTGAAAAACTGTTTTTT
CASSLVIGGGVEKLFF
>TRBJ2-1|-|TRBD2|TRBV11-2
TGTGCCAGCAGCCCGGGGGGTACCTTAGCGGTTCATGAGCAGTTCTTC
CASSPGGTLAVHEQFF
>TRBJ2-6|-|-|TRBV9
TGTGCCAGCAGCGTAGTTCCCCAGTTTTCTGGGGCCAACGTCCTGACTTTC
CASSVVPQFSGANVLTF
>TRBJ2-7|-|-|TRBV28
TGTGCCAGCAGTTTATTGGGGGGAGACCTCTACGAGCAGTACTTC
CASSLLGGDLYEQYF
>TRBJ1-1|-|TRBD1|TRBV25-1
TGTGCCAGCAGTGAATGGGACAGGGTGAACACTGAAGCTTTCTTT
CASSEWDRVNTEAFF
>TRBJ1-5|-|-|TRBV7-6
TGTGCCAGCAGCTTGGCCCCCTCTAATCAGCCCCAGCATTTT
CASSLAPSNQPQHF
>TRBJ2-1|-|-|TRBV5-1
TGCGCCAGCAGCTTGGCCAATAATGAGCAGTTCTTC
CASSLANNEQFF
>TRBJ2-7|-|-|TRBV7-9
TGTGCCAGCAGCTTTCAGGGGGGTGGCGAGCAGTACTTC
CASSFQGGGEQYF
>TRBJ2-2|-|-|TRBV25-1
TGTGCCAGCACCCACGGACAGATCGGGGAGCTGTTTTTT
CASTHGQIGELFF
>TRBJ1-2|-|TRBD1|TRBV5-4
TGTGCCAGCAGCTCCTCTAGGGGGCCGGGCTATGGCTACACCTTC
CASSSSRGPGYGYTF
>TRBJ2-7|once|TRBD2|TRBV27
TGTGCCAGCAGAGCTCCGGGACTAAAAACCTACGAGCAGTACTTC
CASRAPGLKTYEQYF
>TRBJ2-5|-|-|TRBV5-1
TGCGCCAGCAGACAAACAGGGTCCGAGACCCAGTACTTC
CASRQTGSETQYF
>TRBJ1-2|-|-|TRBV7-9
TGTGCCAGCAGCTTAGGGTCAGGCCTGGAAGTACGGTATGGCTACACCTTC
CASSLGSGLEVRYGYTF
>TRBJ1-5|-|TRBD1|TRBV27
TGTGCCAGCAGGCTAACAGGGGTTGGACAGCCCCAGCATTTT
CASRLTGVGQPQHF
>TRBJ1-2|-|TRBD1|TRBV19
TGTGCCAGCAAGTTACAGGGGGCGGAAAACTATGGCTACACCTTC
CASKLQGAENYGYTF
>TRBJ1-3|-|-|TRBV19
TGTGCCAGTAGGGCATTCTCTGGAAACACCATATATTTT
CASRAFSGNTIYF
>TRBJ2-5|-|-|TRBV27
TGTGCCAGCAGACCAGGGCAGGGGTTGGTAGAGACCCAGTACTTC
CASRPGQGLVETQYF
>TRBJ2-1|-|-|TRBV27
TGTGCCAGCAGTTTAGCTCGCAGGGGTGGTGGAAGGACCAATGAGCAGTTCTTC
CASSLARRGGGRTNEQFF
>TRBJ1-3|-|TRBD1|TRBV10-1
TGCGCCAGCAAACAGGGAACAGGGGTGGGAAACACCATATATTTT
CASKQGTGVGNTIYF
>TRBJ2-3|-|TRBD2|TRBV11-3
TGTGCCAGCAGCTTAGCGGGAGGGCCCTATACGCAGTATTTT
CASSLAGGPYTQYF
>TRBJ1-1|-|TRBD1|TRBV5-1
TGCGCCAGCAGCCAAAACAGGGGGCTGAACACTGAAGCTTTCTTT
CASSQNRGLNTEAFF
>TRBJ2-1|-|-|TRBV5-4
TGTGCCAGCAGCCCAACCGGGTCCAATGAGCAGTTCTTC
CASSPTGSNEQFF
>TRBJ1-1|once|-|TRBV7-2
TGTGCCAGCAGCTTAGCAGGTAGGGGTCGGAACACTGAAGCTTTCTTT
CASSLAGRGRNTEAFF
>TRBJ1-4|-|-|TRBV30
TGTGCCTGGAGTCCCCGACAGTCTTCTAATGAAAAACTGTTTTTT
CAWSPRQSSNEKLFF